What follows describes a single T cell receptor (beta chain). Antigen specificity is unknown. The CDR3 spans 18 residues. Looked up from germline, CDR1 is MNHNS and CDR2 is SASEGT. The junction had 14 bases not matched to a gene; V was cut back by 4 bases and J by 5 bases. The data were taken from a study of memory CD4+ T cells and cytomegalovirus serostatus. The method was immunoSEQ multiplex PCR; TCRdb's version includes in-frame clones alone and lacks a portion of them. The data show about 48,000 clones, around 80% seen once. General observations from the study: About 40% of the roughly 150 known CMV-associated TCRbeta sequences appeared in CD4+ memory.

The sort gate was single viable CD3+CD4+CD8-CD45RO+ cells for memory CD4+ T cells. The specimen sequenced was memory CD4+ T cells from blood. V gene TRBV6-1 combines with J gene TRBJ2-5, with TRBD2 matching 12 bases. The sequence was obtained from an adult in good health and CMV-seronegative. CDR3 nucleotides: TGTGCCAGCAGTGTTAGACTAGCGGGAGCTGGTGGCGTGGAGACCCAGTACTTC. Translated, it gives CASSVRLAGAGGVETQYF.